This T cell receptor (beta chain) was sequenced in a study of blood T cell repertoires in COVID-19 (TCRdb year 2020). In the study overall: Collaborator samples came from the United States, Italy and Spain and covered acute and convalescent phases of COVID-19. The material from the prospective study consisted of cDNA or gDNA derived from T cells, B-cell-depleted T cells, or PBMCs. Deeply sampled blood TCRbeta repertoires from subjects exposed to, actively infected with, or recovered from COVID-19 were included in the dataset. The repertoires were released in a freely available public database intended as a resource for research on the immune response to SARS-CoV-2. The samples were drawn from the first 160 participants of the ongoing ImmuneRACE study and from 1,254 subjects provided by 6 global collaborators. The sample metadata nearly always contained a de-identified subject ID, COVID-19 status, age in years and sex. Where HLA class I and class II types were available, the types were taken from metadata supplied by the sample provider, not from assay-based typing. General study outcomes and caveats: How much clinical and demographic metadata was included differed by source and by participant, and the metadata was provided uncurated.

The germline V gene gives CDR1 as MNHEY and CDR2 as SVGAGI. Counted from cysteine to phenylalanine, this CDR3 has 13 amino acids. CDR3 DNA is the only sequence kept; it has 39 bases, read in frame from the first base. V loses 6 bases of germline sequence and J loses 0 bases, and the interval between the two ends is 8 bases. The immunoSEQ Assay, a bias-controlled multiplex PCR, was used to amplify TCRbeta CDR3 regions from genomic DNA. From the authors' description of their analysis: The number of nucleated cells in each sample was estimated by amplification of reference gene primers within the assay. To quantify the absolute abundance of each unique TCRbeta CDR3 rearrangement, sequence reads were collapsed and filtered. For each sample, productive Simpson clonality was calculated as the square root of Simpson's diversity index over productive rearrangements. Here the immuneACCESS table is served through TCRdb, limited to in-frame sequences with V and J called. Missing clones are a known gap in these copies; in checked studies unresolved V genes cover under half, and the rest lacks a known reason. V and J calls and clone size are copied from that table; D and trimming were computed from the DNA. The sample table records some 250,000 clones; 81% of these occur just once. Jointly, the top ten make up 2.5% to 3% of the sample.

Collaborating institutions collected whole blood in K2EDTA tubes following their own protocols. Collaborator samples were shipped for TCRbeta analysis as frozen whole blood, isolated PBMCs, or DNA extracted from either sample type. Comment on this clone: Its antigen specificity is not known. Base qualities are not at hand, and no much larger clone is one base apart.

The material sequenced was peripheral blood. The V gene is TRBV6-5 and the J gene is TRBJ2-5, with the D gene uncertain. The source of this sequence is a woman between 55 and 75 years old with active or convalescent COVID-19. In nucleotide form, the sequence is TGTGCCAGCAGCTTTCAGGACCAAGAGACCCAGTACTTC. This translates into CASSFQDQETQYF.